The entry that follows covers one T cell receptor beta chain sequence. Its specificity is unknown. The source of the sample is a study of CD8 T cells in Susac syndrome. Study details: The Susac syndrome patients were therapy-naive, on corticosteroids, or on intravenous immunoglobulin alone at blood draw.

Findings and caveats of the study: The study acknowledged a relatively small number of individuals in its TCR sequencing and HLA analysis.

RNA was extracted with the RNeasy kit, and a quantity of about 0.45 to 1 ug was reverse transcribed using random hexamers. Multiplex PCR with immunoSEQ amplified the TCR beta CDR3 across 54 Vbeta and 13 Jbeta. TCRdb itself ran the immunoSEQ multiplex PCR reads through MiXCR, one entry per CDR3 protein. The sample gives around 170,000 distinct CDR3 sequences, 85% to 95% of which show up once; 0.12% is in the top ten. The sequence was collected from a human donor with Susac syndrome. The sequenced sample was CD4+ T cells from PBMCs.

The DNA of the CDR3 is TGCAGTGCTAGAGATCGCCGGGGGGGTTCAGATACGCAGTATTTT. It specifies CSARDRRGGSDTQYF. V and J are TRBV20-1 and TRBJ2-3, with 8 bases fitting TRBD2. This CDR3 comprises 15 residues. Looked up from germline, CDR1 is DFQATT and CDR2 is SNEGSKA (reference sequence). Unmatched junction bases numbered 6, after V lost 0 bases and J lost 4 bases.